These 11 T cell receptor beta chains were all obtained from the same sample, sequenced in a study of blood T cell repertoires in COVID-19. The assay was immunoSEQ multiplex PCR, and TCRdb's table has in-frame clones only and misses some. There are about 430,000 clones in the sample; around 87% occur only once, and approximately 1% lies in the top ten. The sequenced sample consisted of PBMCs or T cells enriched from blood (not recorded which). These receptor sequences come from a young woman with acute COVID-19.

V gene TRBV2 combines with J gene TRBJ1-1; D is possibly TRBD1 (6 bases). CDR1 is SNHLY, CDR2 FYNNEI, per germline. Deletions cut 7 bases from V and 5 bases from J, with 17 bases between. The CDR3 runs to 14 residues. CDR3 in amino acids: CASTGRQARTEAFF. The CDR3, as DNA: TGTGCCAGCACCGGAAGACAGGCTCGTACTGAAGCTTTCTTT. The full variable domain, rest sourced from reference TRBV2 and TRBJ1-1, is EPEVTQTPSHQVTQMGQEVILRCVPISNHLYFYWYRQILGQKVEFLVSFYNNEISEKSEIFDDQFSVERPDGSNFTLKIRSTKLEDSAMYFCASTGRQARTEAFFGQGTRLTVV.

The chain is built from TRBV25-1 and TRBJ1-6, with D tentatively TRBD1 (5 bases). The CDR3 totals 13 residues. Trimming took 2 bases from V and 7 from J, leaving 6 bases between them. Germline CDR1 MGHDK, CDR2 SYGVNS. CDR3 nucleotides: TGTGCCAGCAGTGAACAGGGAAATTCACCCCTCCACTTT. This translates into CASSEQGNSPLHF.

This rearrangement joins TRBV24-1 to TRBJ2-3; TRBD1 aligns across 8 bases. The CDR3 sequence is 13 residues long. V dropped 9 bases and J dropped 3; count of bases not matched to a gene: 4. The germline CDR1 and CDR2 sequences are KGHDR and SFDVKD. The chain's CDR3 is CATGTGATDTQYF. CDR3 coding DNA: TGTGCCACCGGGACAGGAGCTACAGATACGCAGTATTTT.

The chain couples TRBV3-1 (or the pseudogene TRBV3-2) to TRBJ2-3; 13 bases line up with TRBD2. The J segment lost 13 bases and the V segment lost 3 bases, leaving 13 bases of the junction unmatched. The V gene's germline CDR1 is LGHDT and CDR2 YNNKEL (reference sequence). This CDR3 spans 16 amino acids. In DNA, the CDR3 is TGTGCCAGCAGCCACACCATGACTAGCGGGGGGCCCCCAGAGTATTTT. Translated, it gives CASSHTMTSGGPPEYF.

The genes are TRBV18 and TRBJ2-7; 7 nucleotides align to TRBD2. V dropped 3 bases and J dropped 6; count of bases not matched to a gene: 17. This CDR3 region has 17 residues. CDR1 is KGHSH, CDR2 LQKENI, per germline. For the CDR3, the DNA is TGTGCCAGCTCACCCCTTTCCGGACGGGGGGAGGATCTCGAGCAGTACTTC. It encodes CASSPLSGRGEDLEQYF. Complete variable domain (other parts from reference TRBV18 and TRBJ2-7): NAGVMQNPRHLVRRRGQEARLRCSPMKGHSHVYWYRQLPEEGLKFMVYLQKENIIDESGMPKERFSAEFPKEGPSILRIQQVVRGDSAAYFCASSPLSGRGEDLEQYFGPGTRLTVT.

The rearrangement links TRBV2 to TRBJ2-3; 7 bases agree with TRBD1. The CDR3 is 15 residues long. V lost 7 bases to trimming and J lost 0 bases; unmatched junction nucleotides: 7. CDR1 and CDR2 (germline): SNHLY, FYNNEI. DNA of the CDR3: TGTGCCAGCACCGCGCTGACAGGGAGCACAGATACGCAGTATTTT. Translated, it gives CASTALTGSTDTQYF.

This clone appeared once. This chain connects TRBV7-3 to TRBJ2-2; tentatively, D is TRBD1 (6 bases). Germline CDR1 and CDR2: SGHTA and FQGTGA. The V and J ends lost 5 bases and 6 bases respectively, with 13 bases between them. The CDR3 length is 14 residues. CDR3 nucleotides: TGTGCCAGCAGCGCGACTCAGGGGTCCGGGGAGCTGTTTTTT. Amino acid sequence: CASSATQGSGELFF.

The chain carries TRBV18 and TRBJ1-2; D unresolved. The ends were cut back, 3 bases at V and 8 bases at J, with 19 bases in the middle. CDR1 is KGHSH, CDR2 LQKENI, per germline. The CDR3 consists of 15 residues. The chain's CDR3 is CASSPIPGGLNGYTF. The CDR3 DNA is TGTGCCAGCTCACCCATTCCTGGAGGACTCAACGGCTACACCTTC.

The J gene is TRBJ1-1, the V gene TRBV30; D perhaps matches TRBD1 (6 bases). The CDR3 sequence is 14 residues long. Germline V gene lookup returns CDR1 GTSNPN and CDR2 SVGIG (reference sequence). V gave up 0 bases and J gave up 0 bases, with 8 bases separating them. The CDR3 bases are TGTGCCTGGAGTGTGGGGGCATTGAACACTGAAGCTTTCTTT. It translates to CAWSVGALNTEAFF.

J is TRBJ2-5 and V is TRBV9; 16 bases are a match to TRBD2. The V segment lost 4 bases and the J segment 2 bases; nucleotides outside the gene matches: 5. Germline loops: CDR1 SGDLS, CDR2 YYNGEE. The CDR3 loop spans 17 amino acids. The chain's CDR3 is CASSSGTSGGVQETQYF. In nucleotides, the CDR3 is TGTGCCAGCAGCTCCGGGACTAGCGGGGGGGTTCAAGAGACCCAGTACTTC.

The chain carries TRBV5-4 and TRBJ2-5; 7 nucleotides align to TRBD2. Per the germline V gene, CDR1 is SGHNT and CDR2 is YYREEE (reference sequence). This CDR3 has 14 residues. J lost 4 bases, V lost 0 bases, and 3 bases had no gene match. CDR3 residues: CASSLAGGGETQYF. The CDR3 nucleotides are TGTGCCAGCAGCTTGGCGGGGGGTGGAGAGACCCAGTACTTC.